The rows below give T cell receptor beta chains drawn from one sample of a study of monozygotic twins with cystic fibrosis. Method: immunoSEQ multiplex PCR; TCRdb's copy keeps in-frame clones and lacks some. The sample includes about 24,000 clones, approximately 90% of them seen just once. The specimen sequenced was blood. The receptors come from a girl aged 2-10 years with cystic fibrosis. Each CDR3 is given with its conserved first and last residue. D genes are given only for firm matches. A row's size may be missing; if present it is once, few, many or a size class.

>TRBV7-2|NA|TRBJ2-7|NA
TGTGCCAGCAGCTTAGTGGTGGACCGAGCCTACGAGCAGTACTTC
CASSLVVDRAYEQYF
>TRBV10-3|NA|TRBJ1-3|TRBD1
TGTGCCATCAGTCCCGACAGGGAAGGAAACACCATATATTTT
CAISPDREGNTIYF
>TRBV4-3|NA|TRBJ1-6|NA
TGCGCCAGCAGCCAAGAGATTTTGGCCAATTGGCCCTATAATTCACCCCTCCACTTT
CASSQEILANWPYNSPLHF
>TRBV6-1|NA|TRBJ1-3|TRBD1
TGTGCCAGCAGTGTAGCGACAGGGGTAGCAGGAAACACCATATATTTT
CASSVATGVAGNTIYF
>TRBV27|few|TRBJ1-1|NA
TGTGCCAGCAGTCCCCAACAGGGTAAGAACACTGAAGCTTTCTTT
CASSPQQGKNTEAFF
>TRBV6-5|NA|TRBJ1-2|NA
TGTGCCAGCAGTTACCACATGGGACTTAGTAACTATGGCTACACCTTC
CASSYHMGLSNYGYTF
>TRBV7-2|NA|TRBJ2-5|TRBD2
TGTGCCAGCAGCCCGCGTACCGGACTAGCGGGACTTCAAGAGACCCAGTACTTC
CASSPRTGLAGLQETQYF
>TRBV9|NA|TRBJ2-7|TRBD1
TGTGCCAGCAGCGTAGCTGGGGGCACAGGGGGCTTTTCCTACGAGCAGTACTTC
CASSVAGGTGGFSYEQYF
>TRBV19|NA|TRBJ1-1|NA
TGTGCCAGTAGTGCCCGGGACCGCCGCCTCTCGCGCACTGAAGCTTTCTTT
CASSARDRRLSRTEAFF
>TRBV14|NA|TRBJ2-7|NA
TGTGCCAGCAGCCAAGATTTCGGTTCCTACGAGCAGTACTTC
CASSQDFGSYEQYF
>TRBV7-9|NA|TRBJ1-6|TRBD1
TGTGCCAGCAGCTTAGAGGGGGACAGCTATTCACCCCTCCACTTT
CASSLEGDSYSPLHF
>TRBV6-1|NA|TRBJ1-2|TRBD1
TGTGCCAGCAGTGGGCAGGGGGTTTATGGCTACACCTTC
CASSGQGVYGYTF
>TRBV6-5|NA|TRBJ1-1|NA
TGTGCCAGCGCAAATTGGGCCCGGGAAGCTTTCTTT
CASANWAREAFF